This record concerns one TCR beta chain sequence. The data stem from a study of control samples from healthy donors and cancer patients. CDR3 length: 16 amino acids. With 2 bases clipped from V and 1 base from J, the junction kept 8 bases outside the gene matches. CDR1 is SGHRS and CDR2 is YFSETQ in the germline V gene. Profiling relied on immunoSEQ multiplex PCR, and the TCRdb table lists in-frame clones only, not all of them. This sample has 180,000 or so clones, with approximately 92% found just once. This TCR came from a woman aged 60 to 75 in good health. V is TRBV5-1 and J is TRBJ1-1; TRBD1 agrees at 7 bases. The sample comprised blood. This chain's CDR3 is CASSFTNRGGNTEAFF. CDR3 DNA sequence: TGCGCCAGCAGCTTCACAAACAGGGGAGGGAACACTGAAGCTTTCTTT.